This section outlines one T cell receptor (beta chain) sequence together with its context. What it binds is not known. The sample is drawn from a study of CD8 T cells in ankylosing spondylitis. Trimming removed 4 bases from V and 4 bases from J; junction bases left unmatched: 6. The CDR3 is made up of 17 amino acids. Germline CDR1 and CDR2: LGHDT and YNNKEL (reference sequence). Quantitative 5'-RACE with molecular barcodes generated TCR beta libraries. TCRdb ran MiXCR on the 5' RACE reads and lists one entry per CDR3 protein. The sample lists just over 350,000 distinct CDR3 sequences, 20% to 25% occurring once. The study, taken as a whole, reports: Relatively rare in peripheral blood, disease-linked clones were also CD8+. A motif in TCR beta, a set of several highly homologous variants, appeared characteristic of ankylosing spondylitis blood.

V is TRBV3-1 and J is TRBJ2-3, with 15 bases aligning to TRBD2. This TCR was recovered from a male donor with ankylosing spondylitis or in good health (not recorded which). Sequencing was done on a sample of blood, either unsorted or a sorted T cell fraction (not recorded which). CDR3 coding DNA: TGTGCCAGCAGCCTAGGGACTAGCGGGGGGATGGCAGATACGCAGTATTTT. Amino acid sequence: CASSLGTSGGMADTQYF.